This is a list of T cell receptor beta chains from one sample in a study of T cells and Merkel cell carcinoma outcomes. Produced via immunoSEQ multiplex PCR; TCRdb's table is partial and in-frame only. The sample lists 14,000 or so clones; roughly 92% were seen once. Sequencing was done on a sample of tumor tissue from Merkel cell carcinoma. These receptor sequences come from a human donor with Merkel cell carcinoma. The CDR3 runs from the conserved cysteine through the conserved F or W.

V gene	CDR3 protein
TRBV11-3	CASVTGMNTEAFF
TRBV7-8	CASSHWRGEGVGETQYF
TRBV19	CASSIDTAINQPQHF
TRBV28	CASNPQGFTYGYTF
TRBV4-3	CASSQVGGGTEAFF
TRBV19	CASSIFSAAGEKLFF
TRBV5-4	CASSRTSGSGGTDTQYF
TRBV5-1	CASSSGSTDTQYF
TRBV6-1	CASSGLSRKPTDTQYF
TRBV2	CASSESGAGELFF
TRBV28	CASRPGVAYEQYF
TRBV4-3	CASSQEAYQPQHF
TRBV7-2	CASSLGGSGNTIYF
TRBV20-1	CSASGGEKLFF
TRBV15	CATSSDRTFEYF
TRBV28	CASSSLPIAGRETQYF
TRBV6-5	CASSPRGSTEAFF
TRBV11-2	CASSPFRSVTDTQYF
TRBV15	CATSTGRSAYEQYF
TRBV11-3	CASSRWGGSETQYF
TRBV7-2	CASSSYRVSYEQYF
TRBV15	CATSRGRGQEPGELFF
TRBV4-3	CASSQETGTFNYGYTF
TRBV7-2	CASSFPTGKQYF
TRBV5-6	CASSAHGDQYF
TRBV28	CASSGRGEQYF
TRBV7-9	CASSFSPDYEQYF
TRBV7-9	CASSLYAGGFAEAFF
TRBV7-8	CASSPSGLAQTGELFF
TRBV13	CASSLFSGSYNSLLHF
TRBV13	CASSTRDYNEQFF
TRBV5-1	CASSPDRDGYTF
TRBV15	CATSRVPGGFYEQYF
TRBV7-8	CASSSSRNYNTEAFF
TRBV5-1	CASSEDWRYEQYF
TRBV29-1	CSVGHLGGYTF
TRBV5-4	CASSWQFAPNYGYTF
TRBV28	CASSWSAADYGYTF
TRBV27	CASSLRPGRSYEQYF
TRBV5-6	CASSQGGAHYGYTF
TRBV4-3	CASSQETGLNTEAFF
TRBV10-3	CAISESRYNEQFF
TRBV7-9	CASSPSGEVAFF
TRBV5-1	CASSQTEAYEQYF
TRBV5-1	CASSLEAPNYGYTF
TRBV28	CASSLSLGTDTYEQYF
TRBV5-1	CASSLTGDLSEKLFF
TRBV9	CASSVREMAEAFF
TRBV7-9	CAESLGLASYNEQFF